This T cell receptor (beta chain) emerged from a study of regulatory T cells in long-lasting Graves disease. General observations from the study: Sharing of public clonotypes was greater in persistent patients (2,741) than in new patients (almost 1,000).

In building TCR beta libraries, iRepertoire HTBI primers were used together with Arm-PCR of CDR3 regions. From the multiplex PCR reads, TCRdb called clonotypes with MiXCR, one entry per CDR3 protein. The sample includes around 450,000 distinct CDR3 sequences, under 25% of them seen just once. Time point of the sample: persistent/refractory GD, antithyroid drugs over 5 years with positive TRAb. The TCR library was prepared using RNA isolated from PBMCs. V trimming: 7 bases; J trimming: 0 bases; junction bases outside the gene matches: 4. The CDR3 sequence is 14 residues long. Germline lookup yields CDR1 SNHLY and CDR2 FYNNEI. This clonotype was seen ten or more times. The antigen remains undetermined.

Sequencing used peripheral blood mononuclear cells (PBMCs), obtained when the disease was refractory, from a patient treated with antithyroid drugs. The clonotype comes from a female donor with Graves disease. The chain uses TRBV2 and TRBJ1-2, with 8 bases lining up with TRBD1. The CDR3 is CASIQGATNYGYTF. Written as DNA, the CDR3 is TGTGCCAGCATTCAGGGGGCTACTAACTATGGCTACACCTTC.